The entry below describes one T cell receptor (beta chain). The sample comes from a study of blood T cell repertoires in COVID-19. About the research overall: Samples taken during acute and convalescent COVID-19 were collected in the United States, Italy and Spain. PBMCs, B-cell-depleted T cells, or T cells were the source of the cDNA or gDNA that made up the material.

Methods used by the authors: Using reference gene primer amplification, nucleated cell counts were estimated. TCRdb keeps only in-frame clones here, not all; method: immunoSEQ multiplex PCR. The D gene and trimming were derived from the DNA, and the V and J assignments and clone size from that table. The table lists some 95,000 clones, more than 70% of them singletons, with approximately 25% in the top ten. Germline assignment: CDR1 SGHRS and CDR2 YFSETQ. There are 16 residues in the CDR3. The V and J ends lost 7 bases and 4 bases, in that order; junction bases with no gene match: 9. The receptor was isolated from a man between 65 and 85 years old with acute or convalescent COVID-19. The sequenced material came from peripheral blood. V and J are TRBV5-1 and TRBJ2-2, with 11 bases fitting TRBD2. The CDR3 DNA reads TGCGCCAGCGGACTACTAGCGGGAGCATCCACCGGGGAGCTGTTTTTT. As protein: CASGLLAGASTGELFF.